The TCR beta chain under discussion was sequenced for a study of Ad26.COV2.S vaccination and SARS-CoV-2 variants. Findings and limits, study-wide: The authors reported substantial breadth in spike-specific CD8+ and CD4+ T cell responses after vaccination.

Per the germline V gene, CDR1 is MNHNY and CDR2 is SVGAGI (reference sequence). The CDR3 contains 14 residues. V dropped 6 bases and J dropped 7 bases, with 18 bases sitting between them. A word on this clone: As yet, its antigen is unknown.

The assay was immunoSEQ multiplex PCR, and TCRdb's table has in-frame clones only and misses some. The table includes about 350,000 clones, about nine tenths detected once. Documented treatment: some 20 received Ad26.COV2.S at low or high dose, single or two shots; about five received placebo; per-sample allocation not given. Sampling occurred on day 63 after the first vaccine or placebo injection. The chain has TRBV6-6 and TRBJ1-1; D remains ambiguous. The sequence came from a person between 18 and 65 years old who received the Ad26.COV2.S COVID-19 vaccine or a placebo. The specimen comprised peripheral blood, sampled in a trial of Ad26.COV2.S vaccine versus placebo. The CDR3 sequence is CASRLIEGVNEAFF. DNA for the CDR3: TGTGCCAGCAGGTTGATAGAGGGAGTAAATGAAGCTTTCTTT.